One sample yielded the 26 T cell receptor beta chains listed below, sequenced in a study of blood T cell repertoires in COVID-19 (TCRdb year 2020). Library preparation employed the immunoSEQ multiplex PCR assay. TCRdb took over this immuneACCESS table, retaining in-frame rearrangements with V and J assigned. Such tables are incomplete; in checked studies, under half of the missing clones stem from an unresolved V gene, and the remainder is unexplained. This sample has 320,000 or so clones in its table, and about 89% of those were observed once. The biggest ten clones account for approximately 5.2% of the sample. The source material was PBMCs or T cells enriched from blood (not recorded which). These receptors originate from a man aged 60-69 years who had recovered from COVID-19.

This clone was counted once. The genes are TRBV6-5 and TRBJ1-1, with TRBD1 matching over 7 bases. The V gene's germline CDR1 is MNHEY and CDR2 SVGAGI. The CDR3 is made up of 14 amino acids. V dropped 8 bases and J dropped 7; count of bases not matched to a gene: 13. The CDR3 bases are TGTGCCAGCTGGACACAGGGGAGGAGGAATGAAGCTTTCTTT. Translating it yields CASWTQGRRNEAFF.

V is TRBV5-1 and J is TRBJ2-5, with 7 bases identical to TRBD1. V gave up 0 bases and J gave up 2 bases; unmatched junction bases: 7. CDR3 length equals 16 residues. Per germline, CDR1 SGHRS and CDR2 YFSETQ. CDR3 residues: CASSLAGTERQETQYF. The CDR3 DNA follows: TGCGCCAGCAGCTTGGCCGGGACAGAGAGACAAGAGACCCAGTACTTC.

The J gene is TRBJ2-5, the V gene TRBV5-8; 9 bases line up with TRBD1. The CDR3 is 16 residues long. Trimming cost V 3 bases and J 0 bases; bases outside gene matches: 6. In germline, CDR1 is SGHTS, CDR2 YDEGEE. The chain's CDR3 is CASSSAGTGYQETQYF. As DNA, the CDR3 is TGTGCCAGCAGCTCGGCCGGGACAGGGTACCAAGAGACCCAGTACTTC.

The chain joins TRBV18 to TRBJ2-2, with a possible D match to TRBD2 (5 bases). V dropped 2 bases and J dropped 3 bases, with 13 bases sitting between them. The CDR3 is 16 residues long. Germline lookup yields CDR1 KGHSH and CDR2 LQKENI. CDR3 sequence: CASSPFEGAHTGELFF. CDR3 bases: TGTGCCAGCTCACCATTCGAGGGAGCCCACACCGGGGAGCTGTTTTTT.

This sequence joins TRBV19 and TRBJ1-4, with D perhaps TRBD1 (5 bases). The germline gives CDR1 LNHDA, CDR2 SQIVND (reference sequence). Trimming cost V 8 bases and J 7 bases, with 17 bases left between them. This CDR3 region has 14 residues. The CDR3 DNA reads TGTGCCAGTCGTTTTTGGTCTCAGGGTGAAAAACTGTTTTTT. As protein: CASRFWSQGEKLFF. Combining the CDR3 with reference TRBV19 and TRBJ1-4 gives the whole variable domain DGGITQSPKYLFRKEGQNVTLSCEQNLNHDAMYWYRQDPGQGLRLIYYSQIVNDFQKGDIAEGYSVSREKKESFPLTVTSAQKNPTAFYLCASRFWSQGEKLFFGSGTQLSVL.

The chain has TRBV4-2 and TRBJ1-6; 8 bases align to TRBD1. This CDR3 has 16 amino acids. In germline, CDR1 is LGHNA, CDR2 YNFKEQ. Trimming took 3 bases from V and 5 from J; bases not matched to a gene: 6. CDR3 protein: CASSQDRDRNNSPLHF. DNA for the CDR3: TGTGCCAGCAGCCAGGACCGGGACAGGAATAATTCACCCCTCCACTTT.

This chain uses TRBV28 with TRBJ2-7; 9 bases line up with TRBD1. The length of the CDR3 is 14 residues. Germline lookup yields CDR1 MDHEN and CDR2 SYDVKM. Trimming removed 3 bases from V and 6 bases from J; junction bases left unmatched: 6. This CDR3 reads CASSFGTGLPEQYF. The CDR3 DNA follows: TGTGCCAGCAGTTTCGGGACAGGGCTGCCCGAGCAGTACTTC. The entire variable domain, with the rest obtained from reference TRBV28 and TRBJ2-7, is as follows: DVKVTQSSRYLVKRTGEKVFLECVQDMDHENMFWYRQDPGLGLRLIYFSYDVKMKEKGDIPEGYSVSREKKERFSLILESASTNQTSMYLCASSFGTGLPEQYFGPGTRLTVT.

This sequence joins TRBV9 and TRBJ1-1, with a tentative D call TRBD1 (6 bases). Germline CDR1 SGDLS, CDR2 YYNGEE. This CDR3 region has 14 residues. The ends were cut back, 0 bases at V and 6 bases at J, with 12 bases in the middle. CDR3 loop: CASSVEGGGAEAFF. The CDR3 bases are TGTGCCAGCAGCGTAGAAGGGGGAGGGGCTGAAGCTTTCTTT.

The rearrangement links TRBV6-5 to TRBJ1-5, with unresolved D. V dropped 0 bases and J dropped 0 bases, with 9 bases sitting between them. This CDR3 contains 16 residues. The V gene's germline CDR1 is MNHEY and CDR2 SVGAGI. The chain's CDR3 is CASSYSGLASNQPQHF. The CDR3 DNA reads TGTGCCAGCAGTTACTCGGGCCTCGCTAGCAATCAGCCCCAGCATTTT.

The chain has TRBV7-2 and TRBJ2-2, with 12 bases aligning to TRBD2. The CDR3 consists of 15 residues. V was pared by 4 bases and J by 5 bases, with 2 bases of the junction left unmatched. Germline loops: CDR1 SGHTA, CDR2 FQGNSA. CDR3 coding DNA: TGTGCCAGCAGCTCCGGACTAGCGGGAACCGGGGAGCTGTTTTTT. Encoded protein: CASSSGLAGTGELFF.

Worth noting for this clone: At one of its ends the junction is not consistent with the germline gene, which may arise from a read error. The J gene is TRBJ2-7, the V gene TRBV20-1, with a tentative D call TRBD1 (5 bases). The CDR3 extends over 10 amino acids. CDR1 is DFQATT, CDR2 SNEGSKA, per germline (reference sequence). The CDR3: CSARAEQALF. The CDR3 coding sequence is TGCAGTGCTAGAGCAGAACAGGCACTCTTC.

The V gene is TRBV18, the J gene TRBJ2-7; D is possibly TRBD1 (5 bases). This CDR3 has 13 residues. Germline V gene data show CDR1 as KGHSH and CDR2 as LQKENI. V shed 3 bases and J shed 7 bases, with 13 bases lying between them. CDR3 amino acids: CASSPRRDREQYF. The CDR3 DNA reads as TGTGCCAGCTCACCCCGCAGGGATCGAGAGCAGTACTTC.

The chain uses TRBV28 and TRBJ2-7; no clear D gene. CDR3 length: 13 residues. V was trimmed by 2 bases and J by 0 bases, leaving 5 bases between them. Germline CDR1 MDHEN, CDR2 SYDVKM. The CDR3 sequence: CASSLQASYEQYF. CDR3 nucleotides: TGTGCCAGCAGTTTACAGGCCTCCTACGAGCAGTACTTC.

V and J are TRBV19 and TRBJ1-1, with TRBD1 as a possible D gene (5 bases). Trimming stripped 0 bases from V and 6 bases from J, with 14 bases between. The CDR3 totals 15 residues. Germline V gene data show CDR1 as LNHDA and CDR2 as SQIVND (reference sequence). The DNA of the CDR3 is TGTGCCAGTAGTATAGATCCAGGGACTAGAGCTGAAGCTTTCTTT. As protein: CASSIDPGTRAEAFF.

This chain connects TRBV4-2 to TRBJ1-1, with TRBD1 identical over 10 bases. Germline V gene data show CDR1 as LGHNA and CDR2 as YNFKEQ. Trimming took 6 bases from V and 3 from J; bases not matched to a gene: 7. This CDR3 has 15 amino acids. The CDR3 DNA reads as TGTGCCAGCAGACGACAGGGGGCTAGGGACACTGAAGCTTTCTTT. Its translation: CASRRQGARDTEAFF.

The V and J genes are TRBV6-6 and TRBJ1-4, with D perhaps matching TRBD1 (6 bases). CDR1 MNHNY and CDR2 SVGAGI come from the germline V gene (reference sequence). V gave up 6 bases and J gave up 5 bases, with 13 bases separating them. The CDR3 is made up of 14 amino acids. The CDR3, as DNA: TGTGCCAGCAGGGACAGCGGACAGAATGAAAAACTGTTTTTT. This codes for CASRDSGQNEKLFF.

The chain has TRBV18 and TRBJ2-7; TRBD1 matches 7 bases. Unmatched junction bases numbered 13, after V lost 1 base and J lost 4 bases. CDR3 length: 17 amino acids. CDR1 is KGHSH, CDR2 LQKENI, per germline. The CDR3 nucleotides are TGTGCCAGCTCACCACTACAGATAAAGGGACAGTTTTACGAGCAGTACTTC. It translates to CASSPLQIKGQFYEQYF.

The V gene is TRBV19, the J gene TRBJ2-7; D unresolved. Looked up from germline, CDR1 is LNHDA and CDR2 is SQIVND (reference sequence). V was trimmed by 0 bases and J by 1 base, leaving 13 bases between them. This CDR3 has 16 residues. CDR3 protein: CASSIDLGDGSYEQYF. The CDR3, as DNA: TGTGCCAGTAGTATAGATTTAGGCGACGGGTCCTACGAGCAGTACTTC.

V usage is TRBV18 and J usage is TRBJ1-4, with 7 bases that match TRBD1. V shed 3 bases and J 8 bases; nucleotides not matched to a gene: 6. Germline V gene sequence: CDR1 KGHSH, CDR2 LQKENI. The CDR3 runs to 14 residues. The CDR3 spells CASSPTGNGEKLFF. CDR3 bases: TGTGCCAGCTCACCGACAGGGAATGGGGAAAAACTGTTTTTT.

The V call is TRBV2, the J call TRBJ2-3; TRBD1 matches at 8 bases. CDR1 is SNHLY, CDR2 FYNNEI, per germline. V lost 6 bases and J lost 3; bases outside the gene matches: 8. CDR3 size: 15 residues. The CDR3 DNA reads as TGTGCCAGCAGAAGACAGGGGCCGGGGACAGATACGCAGTATTTT. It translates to CASRRQGPGTDTQYF.

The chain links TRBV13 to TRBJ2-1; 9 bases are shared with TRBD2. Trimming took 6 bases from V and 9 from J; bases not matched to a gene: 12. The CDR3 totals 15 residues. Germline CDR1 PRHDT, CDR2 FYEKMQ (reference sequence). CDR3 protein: CASSPKREVGSEQFF. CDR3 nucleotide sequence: TGTGCCAGCAGTCCTAAGCGGGAGGTAGGAAGTGAGCAGTTCTTC.

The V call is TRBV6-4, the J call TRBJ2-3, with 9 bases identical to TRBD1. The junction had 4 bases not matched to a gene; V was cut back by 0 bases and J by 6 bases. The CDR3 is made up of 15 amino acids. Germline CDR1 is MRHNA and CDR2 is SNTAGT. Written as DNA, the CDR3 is TGTGCCAGCAGTGACTCCGCGACAGGGGGGGATACGCAGTATTTT. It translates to CASSDSATGGDTQYF.

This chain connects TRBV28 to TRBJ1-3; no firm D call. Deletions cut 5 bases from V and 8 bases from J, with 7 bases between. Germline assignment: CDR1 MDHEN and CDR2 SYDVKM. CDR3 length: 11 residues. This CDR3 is CASSPRDTIYF. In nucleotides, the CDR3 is TGTGCCAGCAGTCCCCGAGACACCATATATTTT.

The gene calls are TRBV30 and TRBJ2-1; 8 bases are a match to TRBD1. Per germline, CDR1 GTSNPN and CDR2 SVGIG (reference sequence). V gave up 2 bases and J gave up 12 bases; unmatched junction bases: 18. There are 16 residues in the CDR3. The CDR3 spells CAWSRPRGPHYDRQFF. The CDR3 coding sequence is TGTGCCTGGAGTAGACCCAGGGGGCCTCACTACGATAGGCAGTTCTTC. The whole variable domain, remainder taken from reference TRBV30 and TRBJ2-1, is SQTIHQWPATLVQPVGSPLSLECTVEGTSNPNLYWYRQAAGRGLQLLFYSVGIGQISSEVPQNLSASRPQDRQFILSSKKLLLSDSGFYLCAWSRPRGPHYDRQFFGPGTRLTVL.

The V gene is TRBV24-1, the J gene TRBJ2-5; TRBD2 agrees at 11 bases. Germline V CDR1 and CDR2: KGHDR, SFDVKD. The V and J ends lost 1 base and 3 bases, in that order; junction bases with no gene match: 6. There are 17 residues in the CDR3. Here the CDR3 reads CATSDFQLAGGKETQYF. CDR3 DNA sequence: TGTGCCACCAGTGATTTCCAGCTAGCGGGAGGTAAAGAGACCCAGTACTTC.

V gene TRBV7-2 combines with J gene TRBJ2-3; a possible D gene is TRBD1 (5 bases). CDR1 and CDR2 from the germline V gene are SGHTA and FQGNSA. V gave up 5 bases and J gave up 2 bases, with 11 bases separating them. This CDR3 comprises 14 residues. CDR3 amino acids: CASSVGQITDTQYF. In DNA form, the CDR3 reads TGTGCCAGCAGCGTAGGACAAATCACAGATACGCAGTATTTT.